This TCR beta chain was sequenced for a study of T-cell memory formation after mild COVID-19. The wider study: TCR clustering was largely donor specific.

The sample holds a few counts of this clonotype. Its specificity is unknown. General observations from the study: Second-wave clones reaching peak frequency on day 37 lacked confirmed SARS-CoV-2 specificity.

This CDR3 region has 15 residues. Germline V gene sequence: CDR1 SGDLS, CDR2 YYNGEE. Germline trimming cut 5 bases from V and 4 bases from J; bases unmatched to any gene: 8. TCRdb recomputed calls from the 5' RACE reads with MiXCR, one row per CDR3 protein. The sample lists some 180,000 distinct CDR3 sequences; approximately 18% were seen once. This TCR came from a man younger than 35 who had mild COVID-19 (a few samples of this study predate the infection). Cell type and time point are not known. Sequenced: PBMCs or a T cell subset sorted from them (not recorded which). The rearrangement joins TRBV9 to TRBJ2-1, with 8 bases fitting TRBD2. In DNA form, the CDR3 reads TGTGCCAGCAGTGTTGCTAGCGGGTATTACAATGAGCAGTTCTTC. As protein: CASSVASGYYNEQFF.